Listed below are T cell receptor beta chains from one sample, sequenced in a study of T-cell memory formation after mild COVID-19. TCRdb ran MiXCR on the 5' RACE reads and lists one entry per CDR3 protein. The repertoire consists of 110,000 to 150,000 distinct CDR3 sequences, with around 25% occurring once and the leading ten covering approximately 25%. Sequenced input: PBMCs or a T cell subset sorted from them (not recorded which). The receptors originated from an adult woman who had mild COVID-19 (a few samples of this study predate the infection). Cell type and time point are not known. CDR3s include the opening cysteine and the closing phenylalanine or tryptophan. A D gene is named only where the DNA matches it firmly. Rows may omit the clone size; those that give it use once, few, many or a size class.

v_gene	d_gene	j_gene	abundance	CDR3nt	CDR3aa
TRBV14	TRBD2	TRBJ2-2	.	TGTGCCAGCAGCCTCGTACCGAGCGGGAGGGCCACCGGGGAGCTGTTTTTT	CASSLVPSGRATGELFF
TRBV6-5	.	TRBJ2-2	.	TGTGCCAGCAGTCAGGATGACGGGGAGCTGTTTTTT	CASSQDDGELFF
TRBV3-1	.	TRBJ2-2	.	TGTGCCAGCAGCCAAGATTTGGGTCAGGAGAGCACCGGGGAGCTGTTTTTT	CASSQDLGQESTGELFF
TRBV6-5	.	TRBJ2-5	.	TGTGCCAGCAGTTACGAGGTAGCGGCGCAAGAGACCCAGTACTTC	CASSYEVAAQETQYF
TRBV29-1	TRBD2	TRBJ2-1	.	TGCAGCGTTGAAGCAGGACTAGCGGGAGTATTGAATGAGCAGTTCTTC	CSVEAGLAGVLNEQFF
TRBV5-1	.	TRBJ2-7	.	TGCGCCAGCAGCGTGGACGGATTCTCCTACGAGCAGTACTTC	CASSVDGFSYEQYF
TRBV7-9	.	TRBJ2-5	.	TGTGCCAGCAGCACGGGCACCCGCCCGCAAGAGACCCAGTACTTC	CASSTGTRPQETQYF
TRBV6-6	.	TRBJ2-5	.	TGTGCCAGCAGCTCCAGGGGCTCGTACCAAGAGACCCAGTACTTC	CASSSRGSYQETQYF
TRBV19	.	TRBJ2-7	.	TGTGCCAGTAGTATTGGAGGAACCGAGCAGTACTTC	CASSIGGTEQYF
TRBV6-2/TRBV6-3	.	TRBJ2-7	.	TGTGCCAGCACCAAGTTAGGGGACGAGCAGTACTTC	CASTKLGDEQYF
TRBV5-4	.	TRBJ2-7	once	TGTGCCAGCAGCTTGAAGCCAGACGAGCAGTACTTC	CASSLKPDEQYF
TRBV5-6	TRBD2	TRBJ2-1	.	TGTGCCAGCAGCTTGTCGCGGGGGGGCACCTACAATGAGCAGTTCTTC	CASSLSRGGTYNEQFF
TRBV7-9	TRBD1	TRBJ1-5	.	TGTGCCAGCAGCGAGGTTGGACAGGGAAATCAGCCCCAGCATTTT	CASSEVGQGNQPQHF
TRBV24-1	TRBD1	TRBJ2-1	few	TGTGCCACCAGTGAGGATCTGAGGATGGGACAGGGCCATGAGCAGTTCTTC	CATSEDLRMGQGHEQFF
TRBV12-3/TRBV12-4	.	TRBJ2-6	few	TGTGCCAGCAGTTTAGGAAGCCTAAGAGGTGGGGCCAACGTCCTGACTTTC	CASSLGSLRGGANVLTF
TRBV7-9	TRBD1	TRBJ2-2	.	TGTGCCAGCAGCCCTGGTCAGGGGGCGAACACCGGGGAGCTGTTTTTT	CASSPGQGANTGELFF
TRBV15	TRBD2	TRBJ2-7	few	TGTGCCACCAGCAGCGGGGAGGGTGCCCCCTACGAGCAGTACTTC	CATSSGEGAPYEQYF
TRBV4-1	.	TRBJ1-1	few	TGCGCCAGCAGCCGCATAACAGAGAACACTGAAGCTTTCTTT	CASSRITENTEAFF
TRBV15	.	TRBJ1-5	.	TGTGCCACTTCAGACTTAGGTCAGCCCCAGCATTTT	CATSDLGQPQHF
TRBV24-1	TRBD2	TRBJ2-1	once	TGTGCCACCAGGTCTGGGACTAGCAGAGACGGTGAGCAGTTCTTC	CATRSGTSRDGEQFF
TRBV7-2	TRBD2	TRBJ2-3	.	TGTGCCAGCAGCGCCCTTCCCGGGGGGACAGATACGCAGTATTTT	CASSALPGGTDTQYF
TRBV7-9	TRBD1	TRBJ2-3	.	TGTGCCAGCAGCCCCAGACAGGGAGTGAGCACAGATACGCAGTATTTT	CASSPRQGVSTDTQYF
TRBV28	.	TRBJ2-7	.	TGTGCCAGCAGTTTACATCACTCCTACGAGCAGTACTTC	CASSLHHSYEQYF
TRBV6-5	TRBD1	TRBJ1-1	.	TGTGCCAGCAGTCTACAGGGGGCAGTCACTGAAGCTTTCTTT	CASSLQGAVTEAFF
TRBV7-2	.	TRBJ2-1	.	TGTGCCAGCAGCTTAGCGCAGGCTAGCGTCAGAGCCCACAATGAGCAGTTCTTC	CASSLAQASVRAHNEQFF
TRBV7-9	.	TRBJ2-5	few	TGTGCCAGCATCCCCGGCCCGGGAAGAGGATCCGCGGAGACCCAGTACTTC	CASIPGPGRGSAETQYF
TRBV24-1	.	TRBJ2-3	.	TGTGCCACCAGTCACCCCTCGGAAGGGGGGGTGACGCAGTATTTT	CATSHPSEGGVTQYF
TRBV4-3	.	TRBJ1-1	.	TGCGCCAGCAGCCAAGAATTGAACACTGAAGCTTTCTTT	CASSQELNTEAFF
TRBV2	.	TRBJ2-7	few	TGTGCCAGCAGAGACGATTCCTACGAGCAGTACTTC	CASRDDSYEQYF
TRBV7-9	.	TRBJ1-1	.	TGTGCCAGCAGTCCCCCATCGGGGAACACTGAAGCTTTCTTT	CASSPPSGNTEAFF
TRBV4-1	TRBD1	TRBJ1-2	.	TGCGCCAGCAGCCCGGGACAGGGCGAGGGCCTCTATGGCTACACCTTC	CASSPGQGEGLYGYTF
TRBV20-1	TRBD2	TRBJ2-1	once	TGCAGTGCTAGAGATTCTAAGACTAGCGGGGACTACAATGAGCAGTTCTTC	CSARDSKTSGDYNEQFF
TRBV7-6	.	TRBJ2-2	.	TGTGCCAGCAGCTTAGATCCTGGCGGGAAAAACACCGGGGAGCTGTTTTTT	CASSLDPGGKNTGELFF
TRBV27	TRBD1	TRBJ2-7	.	TGTGCCAGCAGTTTCTCCGACAGGGGATACGAGCAGTACTTC	CASSFSDRGYEQYF
TRBV4-2	.	TRBJ2-1	few	TGTGCCAGCAGCCAAGACGCGGGAAGTCCCTACAATGAGCAGTTCTTC	CASSQDAGSPYNEQFF
TRBV7-9	TRBD2	TRBJ2-1	once	TGTGCCAGCAGCATAGTCGGTAGCGGGGGCCTCTACAATGAGCAGTTCTTC	CASSIVGSGGLYNEQFF
TRBV13	.	TRBJ2-3	few	TGTGCCAGCAGCCAAGACGGGGGAACAGATACGCAGTATTTT	CASSQDGGTDTQYF
TRBV12-3/TRBV12-4	.	TRBJ2-7	.	TGTGCCAGCAGTTTAACTACCTACGAGCAGTACTTC	CASSLTTYEQYF
TRBV6-6	.	TRBJ1-5	.	TGTGCCAGCAGTCATATGCAGGGGAATCAGCCCCAGCATTTT	CASSHMQGNQPQHF
TRBV12-3/TRBV12-4	.	TRBJ1-1	once	TGTGCCAGCAGTTCCTCGACAGCTATGAACACTGAAGCTTTCTTT	CASSSSTAMNTEAFF
TRBV3-1	TRBD1	TRBJ2-1	few	TGTGCCAGCAGCCATGAAGGGGGCAAACATAACAATGAGCAGTTCTTC	CASSHEGGKHNNEQFF
TRBV5-1	.	TRBJ1-5	once	TGCGCCAGCAGCCGGACGTGGGGCAATCAGCCCCAGCATTTT	CASSRTWGNQPQHF
TRBV7-9	.	TRBJ2-7	.	TGTGCCAGCAGCTCACATTTGGGGAGGAGGTACGAGCAGTACTTC	CASSSHLGRRYEQYF
TRBV5-1	.	TRBJ2-5	few	TGCGCCAGCAGCTTGGAAGGTCCAGGCCTTGTGACCCAGTACTTC	CASSLEGPGLVTQYF
TRBV27	TRBD2	TRBJ2-2	few	TGTGCCAGCAGTTGGGGGGGCACCGGGGAGCTGTTTTTT	CASSWGGTGELFF
TRBV6-2/TRBV6-3	TRBD2	TRBJ2-5	.	TGTGCCAGCAGTCCCCTCATAGGACTAGCGGGAAAAGAGACCCAGTACTTC	CASSPLIGLAGKETQYF
TRBV6-2/TRBV6-3	.	TRBJ2-7	few	TGTGCCAGCAGGCCTACGACCGCGGCGCTAGCGCTTACCTACGAGCAGTACTTC	CASRPTTAALALTYEQYF